This T cell receptor (beta chain) was found in a study of chemoradiotherapy in HPV16-positive cancers. Assay used: immunoSEQ multiplex PCR; TCRdb lists only in-frame clones, some missing. Of 8,000 or so clones in the sample, about 80% were seen once. Germline V gene sequence: CDR1 MNHNS, CDR2 SASEGT. The V end lost 5 bases, the J end lost 6 bases, and 8 bases lay between the germline ends. The CDR3 consists of 12 residues. The specimen was blood, collected from a patient who underwent chemoradiotherapy. This clonotype was sampled from a human donor with HPV-associated anogenital cancer. The chain recombines TRBV6-1 with TRBJ1-3, with TRBD1 as a possible D gene (5 bases). CDR3 sequence (DNA): TGTGCCAGCAGTAGGGACGAAAACACCATATATTTT. As protein: CASSRDENTIYF.